These 23 T cell receptor beta chains share one sample of origin, sequenced in a study of breast tumors, draining lymph nodes, adjacent tissues. Each CDR3 protein gets one entry after TCRdb re-called the multiplex PCR reads with MiXCR. The table lists about 230,000 distinct CDR3 sequences, 32% of them singletons, with over 1.1% in the top ten. The lymph nodes were axillary draining lymph nodes from breast cancer patients. The specimen was axillary lymph node tissue. The receptor set was obtained from a female donor with breast cancer. Some clones in this sample may be carry-over from other donors' samples.

This clonotype was observed many times. The CDR3 spells CSAKGTSGDTQYF. For the CDR3, the DNA is TGCAGTGCTAAAGGGACTAGCGGAGATACGCAGTATTTT. The V gene is TRBV20-1, the J gene TRBJ2-3; 11 bases match TRBD2. This CDR3 has 13 residues. Germline V gene data show CDR1 as DFQATT and CDR2 as SNEGSKA (reference sequence). V lost 4 bases and J lost 5; bases outside the gene matches: 2.

There are many counts of this clonotype. The V gene is TRBV5-1, the J gene TRBJ2-5; 12 nucleotides match TRBD1. Germline V CDR1 and CDR2: SGHRS, YFSETQ. The CDR3 has 16 residues. V lost 4 bases to trimming and J lost 3 bases; unmatched junction nucleotides: 7. CDR3 in amino acids: CASSPGGTGGEETQYF. The CDR3 coding sequence is TGCGCCAGCAGCCCGGGAGGGACAGGGGGCGAAGAGACCCAGTACTTC.

Only a few counts were recorded for this clonotype. CDR3 in DNA: TGTGCCAGTAGTATAGTCAAGGGGGCGAGCACTGAAGCTTTCTTT. Translated: CASSIVKGASTEAFF. The chain joins TRBV19 to TRBJ1-1; 7 positions match TRBD1. The germline V gene has CDR1 LNHDA and CDR2 SQIVND (reference sequence). CDR3 length: 15 amino acids. With 1 base clipped from V and 4 bases from J, the junction kept 6 bases outside the gene matches. The variable domain in full, completed from reference TRBV19 and TRBJ1-1, reads DGGITQSPKYLFRKEGQNVTLSCEQNLNHDAMYWYRQDPGQGLRLIYYSQIVNDFQKGDIAEGYSVSREKKESFPLTVTSAQKNPTAFYLCASSIVKGASTEAFFGQGTRLTVV.

This clonotype was counted only a few times. A read error may be the cause here, since a much bigger clone is one base away. The rearrangement links TRBV6-5 to TRBJ1-3; 7 nucleotides line up with TRBD1. Germline CDR1 reads MNHEY; CDR2 reads SVGAGI. Germline trimming cut 10 bases from V and 4 bases from J; bases unmatched to any gene: 10. The CDR3 runs to 14 residues. The CDR3 reads CATVPTGLGNTIYF. Written as DNA, the CDR3 is TGTGCCACCGTTCCGACAGGGTTAGGAAACACCATATATTTT.

This clonotype was counted at least ten times. The rearrangement links TRBV24-1 to TRBJ1-5; D unclear. The germline V gene has CDR1 KGHDR and CDR2 SFDVKD. The CDR3 is 14 residues long. The V end was cut by 3 bases, the J end by 0 bases, with 5 bases between. The CDR3 region is CATSDTYSNQPQHF. DNA of the CDR3: TGTGCCACCAGTGATACATATAGCAATCAGCCCCAGCATTTT.

In this sample, this clonotype turned up a few times. The chain is built from TRBV11-2 and TRBJ2-1; D is perhaps TRBD2 (5 bases). CDR1 is SGHAT, CDR2 FQNNGV, per germline. The CDR3 contains 17 residues. V was pared by 0 bases and J by 5 bases, with 17 bases between. As DNA, the CDR3 is TGTGCCAGCAGCTTAGATATAGGACCAGCGGTAAACAATGAGCAGTTCTTC. It codes for CASSLDIGPAVNNEQFF.

This clonotype was detected only a few times. The chain recombines TRBV7-6 with TRBJ1-1, with 8 bases that match TRBD1. Germline lookup yields CDR1 SGHVS and CDR2 FNYEAQ. J gave up 4 bases and V 1 base, and 8 bases lay outside the gene matches. The CDR3 length is 16 residues. CDR3 nucleotide sequence: TGTGCCAGCAGCTTAGAGTCAGGGGGCCCGGGCACTGAAGCTTTCTTT. This translates into CASSLESGGPGTEAFF.

On this clonotype: Here the CDR3 omits its conserved ending phenylalanine or tryptophan, so a read error is the likely source. The chain uses TRBV7-8 and TRBJ1-2; 7 positions match TRBD1. The CDR3 is 14 amino acids. The junction had 11 bases not matched to a gene; V was cut back by 5 bases and J by 8 bases. CDR1 is SGHVS and CDR2 is FQNEAQ in the germline V gene. The CDR3 is CASSARTGLQGYTH. CDR3 nucleotides: TGTGCCAGCAGCGCTCGGACAGGTCTTCAGGGCTACACCCAC.

This clonotype was observed at least ten times. The chain uses TRBV20-1 and TRBJ2-1; D could derive from TRBD1 or TRBD2 (5 bases each). V gave up 8 bases and J gave up 9 bases, with 14 bases separating them. Germline CDR1 reads DFQATT; CDR2 reads SNEGSKA (reference sequence). This CDR3 comprises 11 residues. The CDR3 DNA is TGCAGTTGGCCGGGGCTGGGTGAGCAGTTCTTC. Translation gives CSWPGLGEQFF.

This clonotype has a count of ten or more. This rearrangement joins TRBV2 to TRBJ2-2; TRBD2 matches 11 bases. After removal of 2 bases from V and 3 bases from J, the junction contained 8 bases not matched to a gene. There are 18 residues in the CDR3. Germline CDR1 reads SNHLY; CDR2 reads FYNNEI. The CDR3 loop reads CASSEWSGTSGDTGELFF. DNA of the CDR3: TGTGCCAGCAGTGAATGGTCCGGGACTAGCGGAGACACCGGGGAGCTGTTTTTT. The variable domain in full, with the rest retrieved from reference TRBV2 and TRBJ2-2, is EPEVTQTPSHQVTQMGQEVILRCVPISNHLYFYWYRQILGQKVEFLVSFYNNEISEKSEIFDDQFSVERPDGSNFTLKIRSTKLEDSAMYFCASSEWSGTSGDTGELFFGEGSRLTVL.

Comment on this clonotype: This may be a read error: a much more frequent sequence differs by one nucleotide. The conserved closing phenylalanine or tryptophan is absent in this CDR3, likely reflecting a read error. The CDR3 DNA reads TGTGCCAGTAGTGCGGGAGCGGGAGAGGAGTACAATGAGCAGTTCTCC. This gives the protein CASSAGAGEEYNEQFS. The J gene is TRBJ2-1, the V gene TRBV19; 8 bases match TRBD2. The CDR3 covers 16 residues. The junction had 10 bases not matched to a gene; V was cut back by 5 bases and J by 4 bases. CDR1 and CDR2 (germline): LNHDA, SQIVND (reference sequence).

This clonotype showed up many times. The rearrangement links TRBV6-1 to TRBJ1-5; no firm D call. The V gene lost 2 bases and the J gene lost 0 bases, with 8 bases spanning the gap. The CDR3 is made up of 15 amino acids. Germline V lookup: CDR1 MNHNS, CDR2 SASEGT. The CDR3 region is CASSEHRVSNQPQHF. The CDR3 coding sequence is TGTGCCAGCAGTGAACATCGAGTTAGCAATCAGCCCCAGCATTTT.

The table lists this clonotype with a count of one. The genes are TRBV7-9 and TRBJ2-3; 7 bases match TRBD2. J lost 7 bases, V lost 3 bases, and 10 bases had no gene match. Looked up from germline, CDR1 is SEHNR and CDR2 is FQNEAQ (reference sequence). The CDR3 has 15 residues. The CDR3 DNA reads TGTGCCAGCAGCTTCCGACTAGCAGATTTGAATACGCAGTATTTT. Translating gives CASSFRLADLNTQYF.

About this clonotype: One end of the junction fails to match germline, which may point to a read error. V usage is TRBV18 and J usage is TRBJ2-3; 8 bases map to TRBD2. Germline CDR1 is KGHSH and CDR2 is LQKENI. The length of the CDR3 is 16 residues. The CDR3 nucleotides are TGTGCCAGCTCACCACCGGCGGGAGGAGTAACAGGTACGCAGTGTTTT. Its protein product is CASSPPAGGVTGTQCF.

This sequence joins TRBV7-3 and TRBJ2-2, with 7 bases fitting TRBD2. The germline V gene has CDR1 SGHTA and CDR2 FQGTGA. The ends lost 2 bases at V and 7 bases at J; junction bases unmatched: 19. The length of the CDR3 is 19 residues. CDR3: CASSLANIGLVGEGGELFF. The CDR3 nucleotides read TGTGCCAGCAGCTTAGCGAACATCGGACTAGTGGGAGAAGGCGGGGAGCTGTTTTTT.

This clonotype was seen a single time. The chain links TRBV20-1 to TRBJ2-5; 15 bases line up with TRBD2. Germline CDR1 reads DFQATT; CDR2 reads SNEGSKA (reference sequence). Losses at the gene ends were 3 bases for V and 5 bases for J; bases not matched to a gene: 7. The CDR3 covers 16 residues. CDR3 bases: TGCAGTGCTAGCGGGACTAGCGGGAGGATGAGCGAGACCCAGTACTTC. Protein: CSASGTSGRMSETQYF.

Of note for this clonotype: A read error may produce the germline difference seen at one junction end. The chain carries TRBV5-1 and TRBJ1-4; D unresolved. The germline V gene has CDR1 SGHRS and CDR2 YFSETQ. CDR3 length equals 13 residues. The CDR3 loop is CASSSRSGEKLLF. The DNA for the CDR3 is TGCGCCAGCAGCTCGCGAAGCGGGGAAAAACTGCTTTTT.

The table lists this clonotype with many counts. The chain joins TRBV5-4 to TRBJ2-7; a possible D gene is TRBD2 (7 bases). V was pared by 0 bases and J by 5 bases, with 12 bases between. The CDR3 is made up of 14 amino acids. Germline V gives CDR1 SGHNT, CDR2 YYREEE (reference sequence). In DNA, the CDR3 is TGTGCCAGCAGCTTGGAAAGGGGGGGCCACGAGCAGTACTTC. It is translated as CASSLERGGHEQYF. Using reference TRBV5-4 and TRBJ2-7 for the parts outside the CDR3, the full variable domain is ETGVTQSPTHLIKTRGQQVTLRCSSQSGHNTVSWYQQALGQGPQFIFQYYREEENGRGNFPPRFSGLQFPNYSSELNVNALELDDSALYLCASSLERGGHEQYFGPGTRLTVT.

The table lists this clonotype with many counts. This chain uses TRBV19 with TRBJ1-2; D not resolved. The germline CDR1 and CDR2 sequences are LNHDA and SQIVND (reference sequence). V was cut by 8 bases and J by 2 bases, with 9 bases left in between. The CDR3 length is 12 residues. The CDR3 sequence: CASGGQNYGYTF. As DNA, the CDR3 is TGTGCCAGTGGAGGGCAGAACTATGGCTACACCTTC.

On this clonotype: A much larger clone lies one base from this, so it may be a read error. The chain links TRBV6-2 or TRBV6-3 to TRBJ2-3; TRBD2 agrees at 7 bases. Germline loops: CDR1 MNHEY, CDR2 SVGEGT. The V segment lost 8 bases and the J segment 1 base; nucleotides outside the gene matches: 6. CDR3 length equals 14 residues. The CDR3 DNA sequence: TGTGCCAGCTGTCCTAGCGGTGGCACAGATACGCAGTATTTT. Translated: CASCPSGGTDTQYF.

This clonotype was seen many times. This rearrangement joins TRBV6-5 to TRBJ2-7, with D possibly called TRBD1 or TRBD2 (11 bases each). V was pared by 0 bases and J by 0 bases, with 21 bases between. The CDR3 is 19 residues long. The germline V gene has CDR1 MNHEY and CDR2 SVGAGI. DNA for the CDR3: TGTGCCAGCAGTTACTCGGACAGGGGGCTAGCGGGAGGCTCCTACGAGCAGTACTTC. Translating it yields CASSYSDRGLAGGSYEQYF.

Ten or more counts support this clonotype. The chain carries TRBV28 and TRBJ1-3, with D unresolved. Germline lookup yields CDR1 MDHEN and CDR2 SYDVKM. The CDR3 has 15 amino acids. V was clipped by 5 bases and J by 0 bases, with 11 bases between them. The DNA for the CDR3 is TGTGCCAGCAGTCTTCCTTTCCTCTCTGGAAACACCATATATTTT. Protein sequence: CASSLPFLSGNTIYF. The whole variable domain, remainder taken from reference TRBV28 and TRBJ1-3, is DVKVTQSSRYLVKRTGEKVFLECVQDMDHENMFWYRQDPGLGLRLIYFSYDVKMKEKGDIPEGYSVSREKKERFSLILESASTNQTSMYLCASSLPFLSGNTIYFGEGSWLTVV.

Details on this clonotype: Given a much more abundant clone one base away, this may be a read error. The V and J genes are TRBV9 and TRBJ2-5; no reliable D call. The germline V gene encodes CDR1 SGDLS and CDR2 YYNGEE. The CDR3 runs to 14 residues. CDR3 DNA: TGTGCCAGCAGCGTAGGGTCCGCAAGAGAGACCCAGTCCTTC. This codes for CASSVGSARETQSF. Filled out from reference TRBV9 and TRBJ2-5, the complete variable domain reads DSGVTQTPKHLITATGQRVTLRCSPRSGDLSVYWYQQSLDQGLQFLIQYYNGEERAKGNILERFSAQQFPDLHSELNLSSLELGDSALYFCASSVGSARETQSFGPGTRLLVL.